Sequencing of this T cell receptor beta chain was carried out in a study of blood T cells in healthy people across ages. General observations from the study: Diversity figures derived from one million T cells were judged to underestimate the true value.

Through a sample-barcoded 5' primer and a J-beta primer mix, a second PCR was run for 7 to 11 cycles. TCRdb recomputed calls from the 5' RACE reads with MiXCR, one row per CDR3 protein. The table shows 650,000 to 800,000 distinct CDR3 sequences, with around 42% occurring only once. Turning to this clonotype: What it binds is not known.

The germline CDR1 and CDR2 sequences are MDHEN and SYDVKM. The CDR3 is 14 residues long. V was pared by 6 bases and J by 7 bases, with 15 bases between. Sequences were obtained from blood. The receptor's source is a man aged 55 to 70 in good health. This chain uses TRBV28 with TRBJ1-4; D may be TRBD1 (5 bases). The DNA of the CDR3 is TGTGCCAGCAGACCCGGGGGGGGTTTTGAAAAACTGTTTTTT. It codes for CASRPGGGFEKLFF. Full variable domain (remainder filled in from reference TRBV28 and TRBJ1-4): DVKVTQSSRYLVKRTGEKVFLECVQDMDHENMFWYRQDPGLGLRLIYFSYDVKMKEKGDIPEGYSVSREKKERFSLILESASTNQTSMYLCASRPGGGFEKLFFGSGTQLSVL.